This T cell receptor (beta chain) comes out of a study of T-cell reconstitution after alpha-beta-depleted transplantation in children. Study results and limitations: When one year had passed after transplant, most T-cell counts and diversity came from newly produced T cells.

This clonotype was recorded at least ten times. No antigen is known for it. The TCRbeta library incorporated unique molecular identifiers. TCRdb processed the PCR reads anew with MiXCR; each CDR3 protein has one entry. The sample has about 200,000 distinct CDR3 sequences, approximately 8.4% seen once. The CDR3 extends over 14 amino acids. V gave up 3 bases and J gave up 1 base; unmatched junction bases: 1. Germline CDR1 reads MNHEY; CDR2 reads SVGEGT. The receptor was isolated from a male patient aged 2-15 years who had a stem cell transplant for acute myeloid leukemia, so the T cells may come from the graft donor. V is TRBV6-2 or TRBV6-3 and J is TRBJ1-1; 8 bases line up with TRBD1. The specimen comprised PBMCs, mostly from graft donor cells, sampled 360 days after TCRalphabeta/CD19-depleted stem cell transplant. CDR3 coding DNA: TGTGCCAGCAGTTATGACAGGGGGAACACTGAAGCTTTCTTT. It specifies CASSYDRGNTEAFF.